This T cell receptor (beta chain) was recorded in a study of blood T cell repertoires in COVID-19. J gave up 5 bases and V 5 bases, and 3 bases lay outside the gene matches. Germline V lookup: CDR1 KGHSH, CDR2 LQKENI. The CDR3 covers 12 residues. Sequencing used immunoSEQ multiplex PCR; TCRdb keeps in-frame clones, though not all of them. The sample shows under 14,000 clones, roughly 80% of them seen only once. Sequenced input: peripheral blood. This clonotype was sampled from a man aged 70 or older with active COVID-19. J is TRBJ2-7 and V is TRBV18; 7 bases are shared with TRBD1. This CDR3 is CASSTGTDEQYF. CDR3 bases: TGTGCCAGCTCAACTGGGACAGACGAGCAGTACTTC.